The 2 T cell receptor beta chains given below trace back to one sample, sequenced in a study of cytomegalovirus exposure and HLA in healthy donors. The PCR was carried out with 60 Vbeta primers and 13 Jbeta primers. Profiling relied on immunoSEQ multiplex PCR, and the TCRdb table lists in-frame clones only, not all of them. The table lists roughly 120,000 clones, 75% to 90% of them singletons. The sequenced sample consisted of PBMCs. The receptors derive from a female donor in good health and CMV-seropositive.

This clone was counted a single time. The CDR3 bases are TGTGCCAGCTGCGTGACTAGCGCTAGGTCTGAGCAGTTCTTC. This translates into CASCVTSARSEQFF. The genes are TRBV2 and TRBJ2-1, with 8 bases identical to TRBD2. V was clipped by 8 bases and J by 9 bases; unmatched bases: 12. The CDR3 contains 14 residues. CDR1 is SNHLY and CDR2 is FYNNEI in the germline V gene.

This clone was seen a single time. The rearrangement links TRBV6-6 to TRBJ1-6; maybe TRBD1 (6 bases). V lost 7 bases and J 5 bases, leaving 9 bases between the germline ends. This CDR3 comprises 13 residues. The germline V gene encodes CDR1 MNHNY and CDR2 SVGAGI (reference sequence). The CDR3 loop reads CASTRQDNSPLHF. The CDR3 DNA is TGTGCCAGCACTCGACAGGATAATTCACCCCTCCACTTT.